A selection of T cell receptor beta chains follows, all from one sample in a study of T cell responses to AZD1222 COVID-19 vaccine. TCRdb's copy holds only in-frame clones and misses some; the assay was immunoSEQ multiplex PCR. The profile covers some 150,000 clones, with more than 70% appearing a single time and approximately 3.6% taken by the ten largest. The sequenced sample was peripheral blood, obtained on day 0 of MenACWY control vaccination. Receptor source: an adult in good health. CDR3s include the opening cysteine and the closing phenylalanine or tryptophan. D genes are given only for firm matches. For some rows the clone size is stated as once, few or many, or as a class when expanded; others skip it.

abundance: -; j_gene: TRBJ1-6; d_gene: TRBD1; v_gene: TRBV28; CDR3nt: TGTGCCAGCAGTTCGCCCGGACAGGATAATTCACCCCTCCACTTT; CDR3aa: CASSSPGQDNSPLHF
abundance: few; j_gene: TRBJ1-2; d_gene: -; v_gene: TRBV27; CDR3nt: TGTGCCAGCATTGGACGGCATGGCTACACCTTC; CDR3aa: CASIGRHGYTF
abundance: -; j_gene: TRBJ1-5; d_gene: -; v_gene: TRBV4-3; CDR3nt: TGCGCCAGCAGCCAAGAGGCGGGGAAGAATCAGCCCCAGCATTTT; CDR3aa: CASSQEAGKNQPQHF
abundance: once; j_gene: TRBJ2-7; d_gene: TRBD1; v_gene: TRBV14; CDR3nt: TGTGCCAGCAGCCAGCTGGGGACAGGTCCCTACGAGCAGTACTTC; CDR3aa: CASSQLGTGPYEQYF
abundance: few; j_gene: TRBJ2-2; d_gene: -; v_gene: TRBV14; CDR3nt: TGTGCCAGCAGCCAAGGATTCGGTTTCACCGGGGAGCTGTTTTTT; CDR3aa: CASSQGFGFTGELFF
abundance: -; j_gene: TRBJ1-2; d_gene: TRBD1; v_gene: TRBV29-1; CDR3nt: TGCAGCGTTGATAAACAGGGGAGTCGCGGCTACACCTTC; CDR3aa: CSVDKQGSRGYTF
abundance: -; j_gene: TRBJ2-7; d_gene: TRBD2; v_gene: TRBV5-5; CDR3nt: TGTGCCAGCACGTTTATAGCGGGAGTTGGATACGAGCAGTACTTC; CDR3aa: CASTFIAGVGYEQYF
abundance: -; j_gene: TRBJ2-1; d_gene: TRBD2; v_gene: TRBV19; CDR3nt: TGTGCCAGTAGCCCCGGGACTAGCGTGTTCTTC; CDR3aa: CASSPGTSVFF
abundance: -; j_gene: TRBJ2-1; d_gene: -; v_gene: TRBV5-6; CDR3nt: TGTGCCAGCAGCTGGGGTAATGAGCAGTTCTTC; CDR3aa: CASSWGNEQFF
abundance: -; j_gene: TRBJ1-2; d_gene: -; v_gene: TRBV9; CDR3nt: TGTGCCAGCAGAGGGGACGGTTATGGCTACACCTTC; CDR3aa: CASRGDGYGYTF
abundance: -; j_gene: TRBJ2-5; d_gene: -; v_gene: TRBV7-9; CDR3nt: TGTGCCAGCAGCTTAACGGGGGGCCGAGGAGAGACCCAGTACTTC; CDR3aa: CASSLTGGRGETQYF
abundance: -; j_gene: TRBJ1-4; d_gene: -; v_gene: TRBV5-1; CDR3nt: TGCGCCAGCAGCCGTCAGGGGCGGGAAAAACTGTTTTTT; CDR3aa: CASSRQGREKLFF
abundance: -; j_gene: TRBJ1-2; d_gene: -; v_gene: TRBV7-2; CDR3nt: TGTGCCAGCAGCTTCACAAATACACAGCCTAACTATGGCTACACCTTC; CDR3aa: CASSFTNTQPNYGYTF
abundance: few; j_gene: TRBJ2-7; d_gene: -; v_gene: TRBV5-1; CDR3nt: TGCGCCAGCAGCCCCGGGACTTCAATAGGGTCCTACGAGCAGTACTTC; CDR3aa: CASSPGTSIGSYEQYF
abundance: -; j_gene: TRBJ1-2; d_gene: TRBD1; v_gene: TRBV7-3; CDR3nt: TGTGCCAGCAGCTTAAGATGGACAGGGGATGGCTACACCTTC; CDR3aa: CASSLRWTGDGYTF
abundance: -; j_gene: TRBJ1-2; d_gene: -; v_gene: TRBV7-2; CDR3nt: TGTGCCAGCAGCTTAGGGACGGAACGACATAACTATGGCTACACCTTC; CDR3aa: CASSLGTERHNYGYTF